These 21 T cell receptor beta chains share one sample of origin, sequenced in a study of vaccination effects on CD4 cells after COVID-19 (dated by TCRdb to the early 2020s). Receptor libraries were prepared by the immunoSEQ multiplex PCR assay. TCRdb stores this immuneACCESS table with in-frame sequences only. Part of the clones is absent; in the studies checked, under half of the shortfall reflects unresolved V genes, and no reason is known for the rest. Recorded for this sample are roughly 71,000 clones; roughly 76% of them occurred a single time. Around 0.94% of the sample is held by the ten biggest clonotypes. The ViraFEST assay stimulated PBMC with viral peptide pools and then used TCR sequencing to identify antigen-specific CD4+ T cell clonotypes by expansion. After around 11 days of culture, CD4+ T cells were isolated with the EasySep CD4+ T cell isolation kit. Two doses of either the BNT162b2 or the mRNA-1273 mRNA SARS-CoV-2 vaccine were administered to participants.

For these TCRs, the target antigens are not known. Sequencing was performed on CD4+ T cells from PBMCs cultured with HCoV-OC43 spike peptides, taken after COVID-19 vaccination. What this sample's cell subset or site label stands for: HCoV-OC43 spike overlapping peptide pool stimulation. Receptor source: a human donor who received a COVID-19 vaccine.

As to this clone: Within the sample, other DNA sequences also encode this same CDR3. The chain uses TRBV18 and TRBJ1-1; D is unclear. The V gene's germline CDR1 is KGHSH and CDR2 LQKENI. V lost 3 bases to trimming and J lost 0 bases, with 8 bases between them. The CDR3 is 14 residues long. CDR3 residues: CASSPQEMNTEAFF. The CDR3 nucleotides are TGTGCCAGCTCACCTCAGGAAATGAACACTGAAGCTTTCTTT.

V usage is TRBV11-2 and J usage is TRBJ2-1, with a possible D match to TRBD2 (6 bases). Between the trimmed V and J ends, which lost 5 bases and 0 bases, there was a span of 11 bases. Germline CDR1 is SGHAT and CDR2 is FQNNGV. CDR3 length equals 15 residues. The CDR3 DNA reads TGTGCCAGCAGCCCCCACGGGAGCTCCTACAATGAGCAGTTCTTC. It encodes CASSPHGSSYNEQFF.

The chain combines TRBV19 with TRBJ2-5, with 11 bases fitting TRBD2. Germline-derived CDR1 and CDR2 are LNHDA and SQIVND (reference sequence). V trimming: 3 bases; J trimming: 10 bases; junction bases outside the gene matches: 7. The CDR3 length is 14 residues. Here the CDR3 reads CASSMGSGGADQYF. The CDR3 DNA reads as TGTGCCAGTAGTATGGGTAGCGGGGGGGCGGACCAGTACTTC.

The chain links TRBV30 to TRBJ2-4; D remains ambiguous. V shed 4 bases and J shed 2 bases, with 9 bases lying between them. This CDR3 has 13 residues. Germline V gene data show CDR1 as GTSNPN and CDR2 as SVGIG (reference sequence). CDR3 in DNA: TGTGCCTGGAACCGGTATCCCAAAAACATTCAGTACTTC. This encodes CAWNRYPKNIQYF.

The CDR3 region is CAWSGLPYGYTF. CDR3 coding DNA: TGTGCCTGGAGTGGGCTCCCGTATGGCTACACCTTC. The rearrangement uses TRBV30 and TRBJ1-2; no clear D gene. With 1 base removed from V and 5 bases from J, the gap between germline ends came to 8 bases. Germline values: CDR1 GTSNPN, CDR2 SVGIG (reference sequence). The CDR3 sequence is 12 residues long.

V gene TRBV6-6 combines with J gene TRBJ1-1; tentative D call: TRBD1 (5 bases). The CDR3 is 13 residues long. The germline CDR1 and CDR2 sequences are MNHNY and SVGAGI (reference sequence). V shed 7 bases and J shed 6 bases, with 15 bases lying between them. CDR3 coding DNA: TGTGCCAGCACCCGCCAGGGCTCAGCTGAAGCTTTCTTT. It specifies CASTRQGSAEAFF.

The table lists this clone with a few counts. The CDR3 coding sequence is TGTGCCAGCAGTCCGCCAGACCCTCAGCCCCAGCATTTT. Amino acid sequence: CASSPPDPQPQHF. V is TRBV6-6 and J is TRBJ1-5; no definite D call. Germline V gene data show CDR1 as MNHNY and CDR2 as SVGAGI (reference sequence). Deletions cut 5 bases from V and 6 bases from J, with 11 bases between. The CDR3 has 13 amino acids.

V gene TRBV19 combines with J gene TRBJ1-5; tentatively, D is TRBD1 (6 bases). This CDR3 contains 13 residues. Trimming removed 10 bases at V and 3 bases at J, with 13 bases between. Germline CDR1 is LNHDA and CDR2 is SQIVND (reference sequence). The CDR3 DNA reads TGTGCCACAACCGGGACAAACAATCAGCCCCAGCATTTT. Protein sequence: CATTGTNNQPQHF.

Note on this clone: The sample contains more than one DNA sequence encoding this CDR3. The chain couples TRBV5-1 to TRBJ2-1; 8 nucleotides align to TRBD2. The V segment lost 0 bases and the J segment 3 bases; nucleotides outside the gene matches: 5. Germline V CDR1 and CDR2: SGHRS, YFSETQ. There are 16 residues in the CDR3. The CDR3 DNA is TGCGCCAGCAGCTTGGAAGCCAGCGGGGGCTACAATGAGCAGTTCTTC. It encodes CASSLEASGGYNEQFF. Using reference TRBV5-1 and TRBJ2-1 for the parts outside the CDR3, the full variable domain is KAGVTQTPRYLIKTRGQQVTLSCSPISGHRSVSWYQQTPGQGLQFLFEYFSETQRNKGNFPGRFSGRQFSNSRSEMNVSTLELGDSALYLCASSLEASGGYNEQFFGPGTRLTVL.

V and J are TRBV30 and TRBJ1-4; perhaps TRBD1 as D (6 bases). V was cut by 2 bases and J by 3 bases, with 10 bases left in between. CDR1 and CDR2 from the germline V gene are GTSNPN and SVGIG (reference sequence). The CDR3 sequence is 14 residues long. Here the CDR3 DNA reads TGTGCCTGGAGTACCAGGGGACCTAATGAAAAACTGTTTTTT. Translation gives CAWSTRGPNEKLFF.

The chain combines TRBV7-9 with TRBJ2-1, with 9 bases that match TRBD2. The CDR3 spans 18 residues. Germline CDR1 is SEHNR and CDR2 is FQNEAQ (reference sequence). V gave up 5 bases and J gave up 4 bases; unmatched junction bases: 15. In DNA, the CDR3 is TGTGCCAGCAGCCCACCCCCGGGCAGCGGGGGGCCGTACAATGAGCAGTTCTTC. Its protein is CASSPPPGSGGPYNEQFF.

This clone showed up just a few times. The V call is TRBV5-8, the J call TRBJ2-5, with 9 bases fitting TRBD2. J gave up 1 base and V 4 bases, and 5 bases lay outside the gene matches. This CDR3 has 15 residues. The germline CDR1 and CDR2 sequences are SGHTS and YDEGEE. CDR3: CASSPSGGIQETQYF. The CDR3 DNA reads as TGTGCCAGCAGCCCGAGCGGGGGGATCCAAGAGACCCAGTACTTC.

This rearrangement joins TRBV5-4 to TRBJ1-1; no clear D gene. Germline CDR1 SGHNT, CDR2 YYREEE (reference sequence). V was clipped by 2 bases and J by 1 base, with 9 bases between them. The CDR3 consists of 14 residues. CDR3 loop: CASSFSHPNTEAFF. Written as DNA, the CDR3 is TGTGCCAGCAGCTTCTCCCACCCGAACACTGAAGCTTTCTTT. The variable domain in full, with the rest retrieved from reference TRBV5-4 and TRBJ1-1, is ETGVTQSPTHLIKTRGQQVTLRCSSQSGHNTVSWYQQALGQGPQFIFQYYREEENGRGNFPPRFSGLQFPNYSSELNVNALELDDSALYLCASSFSHPNTEAFFGQGTRLTVV.

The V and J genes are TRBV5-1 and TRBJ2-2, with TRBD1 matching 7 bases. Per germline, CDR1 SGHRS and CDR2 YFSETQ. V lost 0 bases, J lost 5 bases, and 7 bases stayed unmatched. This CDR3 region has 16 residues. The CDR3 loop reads CASSLGGTGETGELFF. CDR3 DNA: TGCGCCAGCAGCTTGGGAGGCACAGGGGAAACCGGGGAGCTGTTTTTT.

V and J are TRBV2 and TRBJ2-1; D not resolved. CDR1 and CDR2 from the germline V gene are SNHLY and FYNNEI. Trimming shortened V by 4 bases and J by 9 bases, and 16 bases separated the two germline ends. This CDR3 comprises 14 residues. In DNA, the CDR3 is TGTGCCAGCAGTGCAGGTAGGCTCAGCACTGAGCAGTTCTTC. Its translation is CASSAGRLSTEQFF. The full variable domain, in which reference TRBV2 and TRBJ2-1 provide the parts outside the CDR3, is EPEVTQTPSHQVTQMGQEVILRCVPISNHLYFYWYRQILGQKVEFLVSFYNNEISEKSEIFDDQFSVERPDGSNFTLKIRSTKLEDSAMYFCASSAGRLSTEQFFGPGTRLTVL.

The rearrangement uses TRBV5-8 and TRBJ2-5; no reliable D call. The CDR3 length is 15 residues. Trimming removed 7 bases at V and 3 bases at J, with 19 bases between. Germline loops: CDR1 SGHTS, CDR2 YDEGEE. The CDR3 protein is CASPLVPGFEETQYF. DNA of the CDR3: TGTGCCAGCCCCCTTGTTCCGGGCTTCGAAGAGACCCAGTACTTC. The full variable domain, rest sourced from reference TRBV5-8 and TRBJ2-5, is EAGVTQSPTHLIKTRGQQATLRCSPISGHTSVYWYQQALGLGLQFLLWYDEGEERNRGNFPPRFSGRQFPNYSSELNVNALELEDSALYLCASPLVPGFEETQYFGPGTRLLVL.

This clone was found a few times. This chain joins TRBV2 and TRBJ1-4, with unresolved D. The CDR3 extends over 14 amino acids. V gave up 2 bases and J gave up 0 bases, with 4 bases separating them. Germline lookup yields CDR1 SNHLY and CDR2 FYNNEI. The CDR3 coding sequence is TGTGCCAGCAGTGAACTCACAACTAATGAAAAACTGTTTTTT. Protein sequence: CASSELTTNEKLFF.

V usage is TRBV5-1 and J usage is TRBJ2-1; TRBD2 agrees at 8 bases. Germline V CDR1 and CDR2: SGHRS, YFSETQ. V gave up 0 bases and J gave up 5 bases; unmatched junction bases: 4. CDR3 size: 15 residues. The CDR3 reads CASSLERGPHNEQFF. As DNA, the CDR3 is TGCGCCAGCAGCTTGGAGCGGGGGCCCCACAATGAGCAGTTCTTC.

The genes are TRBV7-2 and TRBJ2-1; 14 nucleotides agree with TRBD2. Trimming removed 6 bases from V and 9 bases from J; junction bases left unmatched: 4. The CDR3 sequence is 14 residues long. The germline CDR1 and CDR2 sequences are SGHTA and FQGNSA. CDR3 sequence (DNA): TGTGCCAGCAGGACTAGCGGGGGGGTGGTTGAGCAGTTCTTC. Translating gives CASRTSGGVVEQFF.

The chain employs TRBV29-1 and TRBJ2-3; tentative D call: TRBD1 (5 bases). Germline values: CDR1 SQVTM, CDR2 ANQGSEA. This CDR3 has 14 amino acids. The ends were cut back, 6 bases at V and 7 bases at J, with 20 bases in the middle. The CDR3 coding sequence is TGCAGCGTGGTCGGACATACACCTGCCAATACGCAGTATTTT. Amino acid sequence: CSVVGHTPANTQYF.

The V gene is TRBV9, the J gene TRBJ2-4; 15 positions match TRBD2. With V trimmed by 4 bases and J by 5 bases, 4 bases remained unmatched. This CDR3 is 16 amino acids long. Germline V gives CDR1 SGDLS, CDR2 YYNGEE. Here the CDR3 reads CASSPGLAGGQNIQYF. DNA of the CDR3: TGTGCCAGCAGCCCAGGACTAGCGGGGGGGCAAAACATTCAGTACTTC.